The rows below give T cell receptor beta chains drawn from one sample of a study of blood T cells in healthy people across ages. TCRdb independently ran MiXCR on the 5' RACE reads; one entry per CDR3 protein. The data show about 1,400,000 distinct CDR3 sequences, with approximately 42% seen just once and roughly 7.9% held by the top ten. The material sequenced was blood. All receptors derive from a woman between 18 and 30 years old in good health. Each CDR3 is given with its conserved first and last residue. The D gene is left open where the match is weak. Clone size is not always given. Where it is, it says once, few, many or a class for expanded clones.

>.|few|15|TRBJ2-1|TRBV6-4
CASSESIRGFNEQFF
TGTGCCAGCAGTGAGAGTATTAGGGGGTTCAATGAGCAGTTCTTC
>TRBD1|many|13|TRBJ2-7|TRBV20-1
CSARKTGVYEQYF
TGCAGTGCTAGAAAAACAGGGGTCTACGAGCAGTACTTC
>.|.|15|TRBJ2-1|TRBV15
CATSRGPIPYNEQFF
TGTGCCACCAGCAGAGGCCCAATTCCTTACAATGAGCAGTTCTTC
>.|.|13|TRBJ2-5|TRBV20-1
CSVEGLVRETQYF
TGCAGTGTGGAGGGCCTAGTGAGGGAGACCCAGTACTTC
>.|.|16|TRBJ1-2|TRBV13
CASSPPRQAQSWGYTF
TGTGCCAGCAGCCCCCCCCGACAGGCTCAGAGTTGGGGCTACACCTTC
>.|.|13|TRBJ1-6|TRBV7-3
CASSLTEESPLQF
TGTGCCAGCAGCTTAACCGAGGAATCACCCCTCCAGTTT
>TRBD2|.|16|TRBJ2-7|TRBV7-2
CASSLFAGGSYNEQYF
TGTGCCAGCAGCTTATTTGCGGGAGGCTCCTACAATGAGCAGTACTTC
>.|.|17|TRBJ2-3|TRBV15
CATSRGIQGSSTDTQYF
TGTGCCACCAGCAGAGGAATCCAGGGATCTAGCACAGATACGCAGTATTTT
>.|.|11|TRBJ2-3|TRBV5-1
CASSFSDAQYF
TGCGCCAGCAGCTTTTCCGATGCGCAGTATTTT
>.|once|11|TRBJ1-1|TRBV25-1
CASKEATEAFF
TGTGCCAGCAAGGAGGCCACTGAAGCTTTCTTT
>.|.|12|TRBJ2-2|TRBV6-1
CASVRGSGELFF
TGTGCCAGCGTAAGGGGGTCCGGGGAGCTGTTTTTT
>.|.|14|TRBJ1-2|TRBV10-3
CAISAPVGWAGYTF
TGTGCCATCAGTGCCCCGGTGGGCTGGGCTGGCTACACCTTC
>TRBD2|few|14|TRBJ2-7|TRBV6-1
CASVTLAGVHEQYF
TGTGCCAGCGTCACACTAGCGGGAGTCCACGAGCAGTACTTC
>TRBD2|few|15|TRBJ2-1|TRBV18
CASSKGRAGYNEQFF
TGTGCCAGCTCTAAGGGGCGAGCGGGGTACAATGAGCAGTTCTTC
>.|.|15|TRBJ2-1|TRBV7-2
CASSLSVGPYNEQFF
TGTGCCAGCAGCCTTAGCGTAGGTCCCTACAATGAGCAGTTCTTC
>.|few|14|TRBJ1-2|TRBV25-1
CASSDGPANYGYTF
TGTGCCAGCAGTGATGGGCCAGCTAACTATGGCTACACCTTC
>TRBD2|few|15|TRBJ2-1|TRBV4-1
CASSQQREGGNEQFF
TGCGCCAGCAGCCAGCAGCGGGAGGGAGGCAATGAGCAGTTCTTC
>.|.|14|TRBJ2-5|TRBV4-1
CASSQRGVYNEQYF
TGCGCCAGCAGCCAAAGAGGCGTCTACAATGAGCAGTACTTC
>.|.|17|TRBJ2-1|TRBV6-1
CASSEAGTGLNRYEQFF
TGTGCCAGCAGTGAAGCGGGGACCGGACTAAACCGGTATGAGCAGTTCTTC
>.|.|15|TRBJ1-3|TRBV7-8
CASSLAGGAGNTIYF
TGTGCCAGCAGCTTAGCCGGAGGGGCGGGAAACACCATATATTTT
>TRBD2|.|14|TRBJ2-1|TRBV3-1
CASSQEGLAGSEFF
TGTGCCAGCAGCCAAGAGGGACTAGCGGGGTCTGAGTTCTTC
>TRBD1|.|19|TRBJ2-1|TRBV28
CASSLGTGGLGTSYNKQFF
TGTGCCAGCAGTCTCGGGACAGGGGGGTTAGGTACCTCCTACAATAAGCAGTTCTTC
>.|few|13|TRBJ2-5|TRBV29-1
CSGNRGGFETQYF
TGCAGCGGTAACAGGGGGGGCTTCGAGACCCAGTACTTC
>TRBD1|.|15|TRBJ2-1|TRBV19
CASSIQGGDLHEQFF
TGTGCCAGTAGTATTCAAGGGGGCGATTTGCATGAGCAGTTCTTC
>.|few|13|TRBJ2-1|TRBV7-3
CASSPSGQGLQFF
TGTGCCAGCAGCCCTTCGGGTCAGGGCCTTCAGTTCTTC
>TRBD1|many|12|TRBJ1-2|TRBV10-3
CAIRGQGDGYTF
TGTGCCATCAGAGGACAGGGGGATGGCTACACCTTC
>.|.|13|TRBJ2-1|TRBV6-5
CASRGLPNNEQFF
TGTGCCAGCCGGGGATTACCTAACAATGAGCAGTTCTTC
>.|.|15|TRBJ2-1|TRBV5-1
CASSPLDPSYNEQFF
TGCGCCAGCAGCCCCTTGGATCCCTCCTACAATGAGCAGTTCTTC
>.|.|15|TRBJ2-2|TRBV5-1
CASSAAGQNTGELFF
TGCGCCAGCAGCGCAGCGGGCCAGAACACCGGGGAGCTGTTTTTT
>TRBD1|.|15|TRBJ2-7|TRBV28
CASSLGDRGRGEQYF
TGTGCCAGCAGTTTAGGGGACAGGGGCCGGGGCGAGCAGTACTTC
>TRBD2|.|14|TRBJ2-7|TRBV6-1
CASTLRGSSYEQYF
TGTGCCAGCACGTTGCGGGGGAGCTCCTACGAGCAGTACTTC
>TRBD2|.|18|TRBJ2-3|TRBV5-1
CASSLGTSGGRSTDTQYF
TGCGCCAGCAGCTTAGGAACTAGCGGGGGCAGAAGCACAGATACGCAGTATTTT
>TRBD1|.|18|TRBJ2-6|TRBV12-3/TRBV12-4
CASSRSGTGYSGANVLTF
TGTGCCAGCAGCCGTTCCGGGACAGGGTACTCTGGGGCCAACGTCCTGACTTTC